Here is one T cell receptor (beta chain) with its context. Its antigen is undetermined. The source of the sample is a study of cytomegalovirus exposure and HLA in healthy donors. Study-level results: Sequencing probably produced one cluster of sequence variants that were highly shared. CMV serostatus was the sole immune exposure data available. Later work associated fewer than 20,000 TCR beta sequences with HLA alleles at 0.05 false discovery rate.

These donors counted as nominally healthy when sampled, but unrecorded immune exposures were likely. CDR3 length: 16 residues. J lost 4 bases, V lost 6 bases, and 11 bases had no gene match. CDR1 MDHEN and CDR2 SYDVKM come from the germline V gene. In the PCR, 60 Vbeta and 13 Jbeta primers were used. Only in-frame clones appear in the TCRdb table, and some are missing; sequencing was by immunoSEQ multiplex PCR. The sample has roughly 66,000 clones; around 61% are singletons. The genes are TRBV28 and TRBJ1-1, with 10 nucleotides matching TRBD1. The source is a woman in her fifties or sixties in good health and CMV-seronegative. Specimen: PBMCs. CDR3 region: CASSPQSDRGATEAFF. The CDR3 bases are TGTGCCAGCAGCCCACAGTCGGACAGGGGGGCCACTGAAGCTTTCTTT.